These 3 T cell receptor beta chains came from one sample sequenced in a study of blood T cell repertoires in COVID-19. Here immunoSEQ multiplex PCR was the method, and the copy in TCRdb shows in-frame clones only, minus some. This table has about 87,000 clones, about 83% appearing once. Sequenced: peripheral blood. The receptors originated from a woman aged 65 to 85 with acute or convalescent COVID-19.

The chain has TRBV9 and TRBJ1-1; the D gene is possibly TRBD1 (5 bases). Germline CDR1 SGDLS, CDR2 YYNGEE. Trimming took 4 bases from V and 1 from J, leaving 14 bases between them. There are 15 residues in the CDR3. The CDR3 DNA follows: TGTGCCAGCAGCCCCAGGGTGAATTCGAACACTGAAGCTTTCTTT. Encoded protein: CASSPRVNSNTEAFF. The whole variable domain, remainder taken from reference TRBV9 and TRBJ1-1, is DSGVTQTPKHLITATGQRVTLRCSPRSGDLSVYWYQQSLDQGLQFLIQYYNGEERAKGNILERFSAQQFPDLHSELNLSSLELGDSALYFCASSPRVNSNTEAFFGQGTRLTVV.

The chain uses TRBV13 and TRBJ1-2, with no clear D. Trimming shortened V by 0 bases and J by 6 bases, and 8 bases separated the two germline ends. This CDR3 is built from 13 residues. Germline loops: CDR1 PRHDT, CDR2 FYEKMQ (reference sequence). CDR3 bases: TGTGCCAGCAGCTTAGGCCGGGGAAATGGCTACACCTTC. Encoded protein: CASSLGRGNGYTF.

This chain links TRBV5-4 with TRBJ2-1; 8 bases align to TRBD1. This CDR3 has 18 amino acids. V was clipped by 4 bases and J by 7 bases; unmatched bases: 19. Germline V lookup: CDR1 SGHNT, CDR2 YYREEE (reference sequence). The CDR3, as DNA: TGTGCCAGCAGCCCTAAACCACCCGACAGGGGCGACTTAAATGAGCAGTTCTTC. This translates into CASSPKPPDRGDLNEQFF. Full variable domain (rest looked up from reference TRBV5-4 and TRBJ2-1): ETGVTQSPTHLIKTRGQQVTLRCSSQSGHNTVSWYQQALGQGPQFIFQYYREEENGRGNFPPRFSGLQFPNYSSELNVNALELDDSALYLCASSPKPPDRGDLNEQFFGPGTRLTVL.